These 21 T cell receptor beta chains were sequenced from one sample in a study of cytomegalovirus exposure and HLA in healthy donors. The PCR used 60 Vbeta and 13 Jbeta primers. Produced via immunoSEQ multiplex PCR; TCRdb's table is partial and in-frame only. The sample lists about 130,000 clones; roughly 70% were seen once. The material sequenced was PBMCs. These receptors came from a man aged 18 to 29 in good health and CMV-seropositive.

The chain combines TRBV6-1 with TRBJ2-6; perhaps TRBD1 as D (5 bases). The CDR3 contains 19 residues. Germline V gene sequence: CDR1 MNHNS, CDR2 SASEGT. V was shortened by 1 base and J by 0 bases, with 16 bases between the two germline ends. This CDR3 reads CASSEDRSSLRSGANVLTF. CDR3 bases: TGTGCCAGCAGTGAAGACAGGTCCTCCCTGCGCTCTGGGGCCAACGTCCTGACTTTC.

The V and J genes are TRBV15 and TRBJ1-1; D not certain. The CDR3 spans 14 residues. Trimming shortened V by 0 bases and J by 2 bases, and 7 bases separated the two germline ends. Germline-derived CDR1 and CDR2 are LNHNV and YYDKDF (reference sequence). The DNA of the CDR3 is TGTGCCACCAGCAGAGATGTGTCTAACACTGAAGCTTTCTTT. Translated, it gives CATSRDVSNTEAFF.

For the CDR3, the DNA is TGTGCCAGTAGTATCAGGGACACGAACACTGAAGCTTTCTTT. The encoded protein is CASSIRDTNTEAFF. The rearrangement uses TRBV19 and TRBJ1-1; a weak D match, TRBD1 (6 bases). There are 14 residues in the CDR3. The V gene lost 3 bases and the J gene lost 1 base, with 9 bases spanning the gap. CDR1 and CDR2 from the germline V gene are LNHDA and SQIVND (reference sequence).

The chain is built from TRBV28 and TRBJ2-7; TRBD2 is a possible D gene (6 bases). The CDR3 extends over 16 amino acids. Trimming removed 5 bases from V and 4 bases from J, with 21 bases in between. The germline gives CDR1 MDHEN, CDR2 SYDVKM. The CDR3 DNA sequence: TGTGCCAGCAGTGCTTCGGGTGGGCTAGCGTTGTACGAGCAGTACTTC. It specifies CASSASGGLALYEQYF.

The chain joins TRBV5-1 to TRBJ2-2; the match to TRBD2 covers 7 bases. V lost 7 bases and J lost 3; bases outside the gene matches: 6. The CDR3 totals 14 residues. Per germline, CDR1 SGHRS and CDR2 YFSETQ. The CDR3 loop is CASHGGGDTGELFF. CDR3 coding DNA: TGCGCCAGCCATGGGGGAGGGGACACCGGGGAGCTGTTTTTT.

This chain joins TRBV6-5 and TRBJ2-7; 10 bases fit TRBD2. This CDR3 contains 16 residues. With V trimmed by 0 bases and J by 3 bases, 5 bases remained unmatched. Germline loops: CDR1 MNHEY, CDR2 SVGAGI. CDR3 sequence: CASSYSRTSGNYEQYF. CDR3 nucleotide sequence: TGTGCCAGCAGTTACTCCAGGACTAGCGGCAACTACGAGCAGTACTTC.

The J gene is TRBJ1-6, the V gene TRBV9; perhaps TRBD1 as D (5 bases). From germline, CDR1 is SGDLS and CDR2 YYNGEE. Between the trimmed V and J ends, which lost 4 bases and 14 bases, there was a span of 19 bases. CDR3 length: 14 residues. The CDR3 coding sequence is TGTGCCAGCAGCCAGGGTTCAGGGTTTATGGCCCTCCACTTT. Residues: CASSQGSGFMALHF.

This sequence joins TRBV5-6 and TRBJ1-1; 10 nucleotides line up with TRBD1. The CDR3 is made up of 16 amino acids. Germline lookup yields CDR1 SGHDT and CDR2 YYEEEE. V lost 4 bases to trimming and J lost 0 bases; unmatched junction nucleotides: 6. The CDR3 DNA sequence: TGTGCCAGCAGCCGACCGGGACAGGGGCTGAACACTGAAGCTTTCTTT. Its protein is CASSRPGQGLNTEAFF.

Here the CDR3 DNA reads TGCGCCAGCAGCCTGGGTGCGGGGAATGAAAAACTGTTTTTT. It encodes CASSLGAGNEKLFF. The V and J genes are TRBV5-1 and TRBJ1-4; D gene unclear. The V and J ends lost 4 bases and 5 bases respectively, with 12 bases between them. Germline V gene sequence: CDR1 SGHRS, CDR2 YFSETQ. This CDR3 comprises 14 residues.

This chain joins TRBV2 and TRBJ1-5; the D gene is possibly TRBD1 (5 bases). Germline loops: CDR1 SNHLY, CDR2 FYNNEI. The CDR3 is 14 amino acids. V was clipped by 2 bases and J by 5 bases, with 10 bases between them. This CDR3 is CASSERQGDQPQHF. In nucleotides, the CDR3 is TGTGCCAGCAGTGAACGGCAGGGTGATCAGCCCCAGCATTTT. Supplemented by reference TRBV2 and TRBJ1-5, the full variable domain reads EPEVTQTPSHQVTQMGQEVILRCVPISNHLYFYWYRQILGQKVEFLVSFYNNEISEKSEIFDDQFSVERPDGSNFTLKIRSTKLEDSAMYFCASSERQGDQPQHFGDGTRLSIL.

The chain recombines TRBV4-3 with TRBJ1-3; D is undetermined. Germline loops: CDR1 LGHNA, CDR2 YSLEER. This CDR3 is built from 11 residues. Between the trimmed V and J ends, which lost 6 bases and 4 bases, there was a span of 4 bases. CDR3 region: CASRQGNTIYF. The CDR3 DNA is TGCGCCAGCAGACAGGGAAACACCATATATTTT.

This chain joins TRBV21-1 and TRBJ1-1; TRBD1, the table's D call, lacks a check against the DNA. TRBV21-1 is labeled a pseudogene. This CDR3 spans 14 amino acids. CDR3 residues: CASSTRGRFEEAFF. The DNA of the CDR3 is TGTGCCAGCAGCACCAGGGGCCGATTCGAAGAAGCTTTCTTT.

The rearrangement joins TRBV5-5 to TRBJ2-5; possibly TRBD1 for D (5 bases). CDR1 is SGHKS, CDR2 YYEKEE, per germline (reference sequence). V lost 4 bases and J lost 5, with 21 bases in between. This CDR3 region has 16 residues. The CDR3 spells CASSKGLQADTETQYF. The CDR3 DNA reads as TGTGCCAGCAGCAAAGGGTTACAGGCCGACACGGAGACCCAGTACTTC.

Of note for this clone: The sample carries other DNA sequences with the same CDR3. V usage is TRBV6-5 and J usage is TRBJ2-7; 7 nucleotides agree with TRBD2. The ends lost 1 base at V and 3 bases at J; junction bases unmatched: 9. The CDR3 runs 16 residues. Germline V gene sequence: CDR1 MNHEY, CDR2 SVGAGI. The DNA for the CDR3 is TGTGCCAGCAGTTACTTTTCCCGGGACTACCACTACGAGCAGTACTTC. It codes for CASSYFSRDYHYEQYF.

CDR3 residues: CARSLETGIGQPQHF. The CDR3 DNA reads TGTGCCAGAAGCTTGGAAACAGGGATTGGTCAGCCCCAGCATTTT. V gene TRBV5-3 combines with J gene TRBJ1-5, with a tentative D call TRBD1 (6 bases). TRBV5-3 is known as an ORF, though its function is uncertain. There are 15 residues in the CDR3. Trimming pared 0 bases from V and 6 bases from J, leaving 13 bases between.

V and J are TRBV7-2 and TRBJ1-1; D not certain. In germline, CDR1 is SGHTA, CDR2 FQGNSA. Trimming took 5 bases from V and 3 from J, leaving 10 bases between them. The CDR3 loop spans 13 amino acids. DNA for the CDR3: TGTGCCAGCAGCACTCAAGAGTACACTGAAGCTTTCTTT. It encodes CASSTQEYTEAFF.

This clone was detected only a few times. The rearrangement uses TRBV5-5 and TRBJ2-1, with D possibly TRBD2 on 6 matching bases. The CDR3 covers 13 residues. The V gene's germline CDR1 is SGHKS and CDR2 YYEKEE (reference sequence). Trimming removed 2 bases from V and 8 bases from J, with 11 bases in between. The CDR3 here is CASSFSGGDEQFF. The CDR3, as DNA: TGTGCCAGCAGCTTTAGCGGAGGGGATGAGCAGTTCTTC. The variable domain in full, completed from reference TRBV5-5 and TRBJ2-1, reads DAGVTQSPTHLIKTRGQQVTLRCSPISGHKSVSWYQQVLGQGPQFIFQYYEKEERGRGNFPDRFSARQFPNYSSELNVNALLLGDSALYLCASSFSGGDEQFFGPGTRLTVL.

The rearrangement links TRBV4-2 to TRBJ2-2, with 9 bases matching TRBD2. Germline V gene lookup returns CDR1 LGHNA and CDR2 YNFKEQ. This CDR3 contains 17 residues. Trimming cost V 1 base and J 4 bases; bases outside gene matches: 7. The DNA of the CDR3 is TGTGCCAGCAGCCAAGGTTTGGGTAGCGGGAGCACCGGGGAGCTGTTTTTT. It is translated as CASSQGLGSGSTGELFF.

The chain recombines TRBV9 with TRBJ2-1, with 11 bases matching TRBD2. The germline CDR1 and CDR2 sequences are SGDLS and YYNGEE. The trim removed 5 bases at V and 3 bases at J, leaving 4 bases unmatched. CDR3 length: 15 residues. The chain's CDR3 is CASSPSGRNYNEQFF. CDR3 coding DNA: TGTGCCAGCAGTCCTAGCGGGAGGAACTACAATGAGCAGTTCTTC.

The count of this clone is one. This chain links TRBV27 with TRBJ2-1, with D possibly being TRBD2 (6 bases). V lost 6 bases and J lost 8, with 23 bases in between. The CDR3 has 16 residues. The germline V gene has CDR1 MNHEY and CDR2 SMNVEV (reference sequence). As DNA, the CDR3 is TGTGCCAGCAGAAACCGGGACTTTCGGGTCGTCGATGAGCAGTTCTTC. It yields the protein CASRNRDFRVVDEQFF.

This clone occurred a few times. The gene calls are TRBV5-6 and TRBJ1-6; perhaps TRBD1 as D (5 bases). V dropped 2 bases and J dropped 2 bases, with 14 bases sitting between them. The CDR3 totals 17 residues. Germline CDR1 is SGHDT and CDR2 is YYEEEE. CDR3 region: CASSLQSGTPYNSPLHF. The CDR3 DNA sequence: TGTGCCAGCAGCTTACAGTCCGGGACTCCCTATAATTCACCCCTCCACTTT.